This is a list of T cell receptor beta chains from one sample in a study of PD-L1 blockade in urothelial cancer. Using immunoSEQ multiplex PCR, the repertoire was profiled, and TCRdb retains in-frame clones only, with some absent. The sample carries approximately 14,000 clones, 88% recorded once. Source: PBMCs, taken around atezolizumab (anti-PD-L1) treatment. These receptors were obtained from a man aged 65-85 years with urothelial cancer. Both conserved end residues are part of each CDR3. Fields, in order: J gene, V gene, CDR3 protein.

TRBJ1-1,TRBV19,CASSKIGQTPNTEAFF
TRBJ2-3,TRBV5-1,CASSLALPRDTQYF
TRBJ2-3,TRBV6-5,CASSPMSGSDTQYF
TRBJ1-4,TRBV7-2,CASSLQGQGEKLFF
TRBJ2-1,TRBV10-1,CASSRLAGDNEQFF
TRBJ1-2,TRBV5-1,CASSLQTGEVGGYTF
TRBJ1-1,TRBV2,CASRETRDTEAFF
TRBJ1-5,TRBV19,CASSGTPVGAPQHF
TRBJ2-5,TRBV7-2,CASSPNRSGGAGTQYF
TRBJ1-2,TRBV27,CASRQTGGYGYTF
TRBJ2-7,TRBV19,CASSIGPGNYEQYF